Described below is a single T cell receptor (beta chain) sequence and its context. Random-hexamer reverse transcription was applied to roughly 0.5 to 1 ug RNA. Amplification of TCR beta CDR3 across 54 Vbeta and 13 Jbeta was performed with immunoSEQ multiplex PCR. TCRdb re-derived calls from the immunoSEQ multiplex PCR reads in MiXCR, one entry per CDR3 protein. The table includes around 300,000 distinct CDR3 sequences, over 75% detected once. The data originate from a study of CD8 T cells in Susac syndrome. The V and J ends lost 9 bases and 6 bases, in that order; junction bases with no gene match: 5. The germline V gene has CDR1 LNHDA and CDR2 SQIVND (reference sequence). This CDR3 has 13 amino acids.

V and J are TRBV19 and TRBJ2-1; 10 nucleotides line up with TRBD2. The TCR comes from a human donor with multiple sclerosis. Sequencing was performed on CD8+ T cells from PBMCs. The CDR3 is CASTSGAGNEQFF. CDR3 nucleotides: TGTGCCAGCACTAGCGGGGCGGGCAATGAGCAGTTCTTC.